A selection of T cell receptor beta chains follows, all from one sample in a study of post-analysis software for immune sequencing data. TCRdb independently ran MiXCR on the PCR reads; one entry per CDR3 protein. The sample records 250,000 to 300,000 distinct CDR3 sequences, 36% being singletons. Source material: blood. Source of these receptors: a girl between 10 and 17 years old with multiple sclerosis. Both conserved end residues are part of each CDR3.

TRBV20-1	CSARAFLLNTEAFF
TRBV28	CTSSLGGTNTGELFF
TRBV7-2	CASSQRGSLTDTQYF
TRBV13	CASSRADRTAFSYEQYF
TRBV20-1	CSAPEGRLYNEQFF
TRBV5-1	CASSQNPLSSYNEQFF
TRBV9	CASSLETGTEAFF
TRBV20-1	CSAQGLAGVVADTQYF
TRBV5-5	CASSLATSGRSGEQFF
TRBV6-5	CASSYGPDLYNEQFF
TRBV7-2	CASSFRELDGYTF
TRBV29-1	CSVAGRRGYGYTF
TRBV29-1	CSVGQTGKGTQYF
TRBV14	CASSHQNYGYTF
TRBV12-3/TRBV12-4	CASSLRGGINMNTEAFF
TRBV15	CATSRDRSRGYGYTF
TRBV3-1	CASSQEPGGGYTF
TRBV29-1	CSVQISGETGELFF
TRBV5-1	CASSLEEAGYNEQYF
TRBV7-8	CASSLDPRVLLANVLTF
TRBV5-1	CASSLDTGRGYTF
TRBV7-3	CASSRTLADPSSGANVLTF
TRBV7-2	CASSGEQGQPQHF
TRBV7-3	CASSSGSLAILGGDTQYF
TRBV7-9	CASIPGDSSEAQYF